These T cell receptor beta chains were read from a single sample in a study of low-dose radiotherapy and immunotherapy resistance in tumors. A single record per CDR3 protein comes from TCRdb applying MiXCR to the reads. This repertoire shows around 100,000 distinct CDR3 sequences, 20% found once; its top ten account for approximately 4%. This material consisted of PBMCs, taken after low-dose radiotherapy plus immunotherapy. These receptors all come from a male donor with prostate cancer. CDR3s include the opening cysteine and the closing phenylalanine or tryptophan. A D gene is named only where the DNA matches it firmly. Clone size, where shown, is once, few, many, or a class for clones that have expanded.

CDR3nt: TGTGCCAGCAGCGTAGATCTCGGCGGCACTAGCGGGGGATCCCACAATGAGCAGTTCTTC
CDR3aa: CASSVDLGGTSGGSHNEQFF
abundance: .
v_gene: TRBV9
j_gene: TRBJ2-1
d_gene: TRBD2

CDR3nt: TGTGCCAGCAGCTTAGTACGAGTTTCCGAGCAGTACTTC
CDR3aa: CASSLVRVSEQYF
abundance: few
v_gene: TRBV11-2
j_gene: TRBJ2-7
d_gene: .

CDR3nt: TGTGCCAGCAGTGTATCTTTGGGGGACTATGGCTACACCTTC
CDR3aa: CASSVSLGDYGYTF
abundance: many
v_gene: TRBV6-2/TRBV6-3
j_gene: TRBJ1-2
d_gene: .

CDR3nt: TGTGCCAGCAGCAAACAGGACAGACCCTACGAGCAGTACTTC
CDR3aa: CASSKQDRPYEQYF
abundance: .
v_gene: TRBV21-1
j_gene: TRBJ2-7
d_gene: .

CDR3nt: TGTGCCATCAGCCGACAGTCCAGCGGGGGACAAACACTCACAGATACGCAGTATTTT
CDR3aa: CAISRQSSGGQTLTDTQYF
abundance: few
v_gene: TRBV10-3
j_gene: TRBJ2-3
d_gene: TRBD2

CDR3nt: TGTGCCAGCAGCCAGCGACAGGGGGCTGATCAGCCCCAGCATTTT
CDR3aa: CASSQRQGADQPQHF
abundance: .
v_gene: TRBV5-8
j_gene: TRBJ1-5
d_gene: TRBD1

CDR3nt: TGTGCCAGCTGGGACTACAGCACAGATACGCAGTATTTT
CDR3aa: CASWDYSTDTQYF
abundance: few
v_gene: TRBV3-1
j_gene: TRBJ2-3
d_gene: TRBD2

CDR3nt: TGTGCCAGCAGCGTAGCTGGTCGGGGGGAATACAATGAGCAGTTCTTC
CDR3aa: CASSVAGRGEYNEQFF
abundance: .
v_gene: TRBV9
j_gene: TRBJ2-1
d_gene: TRBD2

CDR3nt: TGTGCCAGCAGCCCATCGGAAGGACTAACCACCGGGGAGCTGTTTTTT
CDR3aa: CASSPSEGLTTGELFF
abundance: .
v_gene: TRBV9
j_gene: TRBJ2-2
d_gene: .

CDR3nt: TGTGCCAGCAGTCCCGGGACAGGCCTCAATGAGCAGTTCTTC
CDR3aa: CASSPGTGLNEQFF
abundance: few
v_gene: TRBV12-3/TRBV12-4
j_gene: TRBJ2-1
d_gene: TRBD1

CDR3nt: TGTGCCAGCAGCTTGGGTGGGGGCTCCACTCGGATAAACATTCAGTACTTC
CDR3aa: CASSLGGGSTRINIQYF
abundance: many
v_gene: TRBV5-3
j_gene: TRBJ2-4
d_gene: .

CDR3nt: TGTGCCAGCAGCACTGGGACAGGGAATTCACCCCTCCACTTT
CDR3aa: CASSTGTGNSPLHF
abundance: many
v_gene: TRBV3-1
j_gene: TRBJ1-6
d_gene: TRBD1

CDR3nt: TGTGCCAGCAGCCAAAACCCGTGGGGGATGAACACTGAAGCTTTCTTT
CDR3aa: CASSQNPWGMNTEAFF
abundance: many
v_gene: TRBV3-1
j_gene: TRBJ1-1
d_gene: .

CDR3nt: TGCGCCAGCAGCTTGGCAACAGGGAACACTGAAGCTTTCTTT
CDR3aa: CASSLATGNTEAFF
abundance: many
v_gene: TRBV5-1
j_gene: TRBJ1-1
d_gene: .

CDR3nt: TGTGCCATCAGTGACCCGACAGGAGGGGGGGACAATGAGCAGTTCTTC
CDR3aa: CAISDPTGGGDNEQFF
abundance: many
v_gene: TRBV10-3
j_gene: TRBJ2-1
d_gene: .

CDR3nt: TGCAGCGTCAGAGTAGGGGGGCAAGAGACCCAGTACTTC
CDR3aa: CSVRVGGQETQYF
abundance: many
v_gene: TRBV29-1
j_gene: TRBJ2-5
d_gene: .

CDR3nt: TGTGCCAGCAGTGACTCGATCGGGGATAATTCACCCCTCCACTTT
CDR3aa: CASSDSIGDNSPLHF
abundance: .
v_gene: TRBV6-4
j_gene: TRBJ1-6
d_gene: .

CDR3nt: TGTGCCAGCAGTACAGGAAGGCCCAATCAGCCCCAGCATTTT
CDR3aa: CASSTGRPNQPQHF
abundance: .
v_gene: TRBV27
j_gene: TRBJ1-5
d_gene: .

CDR3nt: TGTGCCAGCAGCAGTCGACAGGGGAGCACCGGGGAGCTGTTTTTT
CDR3aa: CASSSRQGSTGELFF
abundance: many
v_gene: TRBV5-5
j_gene: TRBJ2-2
d_gene: TRBD1

CDR3nt: TGCGCCAGCAGCTCTAGGAGCCGGACTAGCAGTGGCATTCAGTACTTC
CDR3aa: CASSSRSRTSSGIQYF
abundance: many
v_gene: TRBV5-1
j_gene: TRBJ2-4
d_gene: TRBD2

CDR3nt: TGTGCCAGCAGCTTAGCGCCGGGACTAGCGGGGGCACGGGATACGCAGTATTTT
CDR3aa: CASSLAPGLAGARDTQYF
abundance: many
v_gene: TRBV7-8
j_gene: TRBJ2-3
d_gene: TRBD2

CDR3nt: TGTGCCAGCAGCCACACTCCGGCAGGGAACACTGAAGCTTTCTTT
CDR3aa: CASSHTPAGNTEAFF
abundance: many
v_gene: TRBV4-2
j_gene: TRBJ1-1
d_gene: .

CDR3nt: TGTGCCAGCAGTGATCGTTTGGGCGGGGGAAAACAGCCCCAGCATTTT
CDR3aa: CASSDRLGGGKQPQHF
abundance: many
v_gene: TRBV2
j_gene: TRBJ1-5
d_gene: .

CDR3nt: TGTGCCAGCAGTTTCACCAGAAACACCGGGGAGCTGTTTTTT
CDR3aa: CASSFTRNTGELFF
abundance: .
v_gene: TRBV27
j_gene: TRBJ2-2
d_gene: .

CDR3nt: TGTGCCAGCAGGGGGGAAGGGCAGACCAACCTTATGGAGTTAGGTACGCAGTATTTT
CDR3aa: CASRGEGQTNLMELGTQYF
abundance: many
v_gene: TRBV12-3/TRBV12-4
j_gene: TRBJ2-3
d_gene: .

CDR3nt: TGCGCCAGCAGCTTGGCCGGGGAGGCAACTAATGAAAAACTGTTTTTT
CDR3aa: CASSLAGEATNEKLFF
abundance: .
v_gene: TRBV5-1
j_gene: TRBJ1-4
d_gene: .

CDR3nt: TGCGCCAGCAGCCCCGGACTAGCGGGGAGGGATGAGCAGTTCTTC
CDR3aa: CASSPGLAGRDEQFF
abundance: many
v_gene: TRBV5-1
j_gene: TRBJ2-1
d_gene: TRBD2

CDR3nt: TGTGCCAGCAGCTTAGGGCCTAGCGGGGGGCCAGGGGAAACCCAGTACTTC
CDR3aa: CASSLGPSGGPGETQYF
abundance: many
v_gene: TRBV11-2
j_gene: TRBJ2-5
d_gene: TRBD2

CDR3nt: TGCAGTGCCCACGAAGGACTAGCGGGTCTTTTTTGGGATACGCAGTATTTT
CDR3aa: CSAHEGLAGLFWDTQYF
abundance: many
v_gene: TRBV20-1
j_gene: TRBJ2-3
d_gene: TRBD2

CDR3nt: TGTGCCAGCAGCGTTAGCGGGGCAACCTACGAGCAGTACTTC
CDR3aa: CASSVSGATYEQYF
abundance: many
v_gene: TRBV7-6
j_gene: TRBJ2-7
d_gene: TRBD2

CDR3nt: TGCGCCAGCAGCGACACTCAGGGGACCTATGGCTACACCTTC
CDR3aa: CASSDTQGTYGYTF
abundance: many
v_gene: TRBV5-1
j_gene: TRBJ1-2
d_gene: .

CDR3nt: TGTGCCAGCAGCTTAGTTGCGGGGGGGATAGATGAGCAGTTCTTC
CDR3aa: CASSLVAGGIDEQFF
abundance: many
v_gene: TRBV7-2
j_gene: TRBJ2-1
d_gene: TRBD2

CDR3nt: TGTGCCACCACGGACCGACTGTCGTGGGAGCAGTACTTC
CDR3aa: CATTDRLSWEQYF
abundance: .
v_gene: TRBV6-2/TRBV6-3
j_gene: TRBJ2-7
d_gene: .

CDR3nt: TGCAGTGCCCCCGGACTAGCGGTATACGAGCAGTACTTC
CDR3aa: CSAPGLAVYEQYF
abundance: .
v_gene: TRBV20-1
j_gene: TRBJ2-7
d_gene: TRBD2

CDR3nt: TGTGCCAGCAGCCCATTAGGCGGGGGGGCCGGAGAGCAGTTCTTC
CDR3aa: CASSPLGGGAGEQFF
abundance: .
v_gene: TRBV7-3
j_gene: TRBJ2-1
d_gene: TRBD2

CDR3nt: TGTGCCAGCAGCCCTACGGGGAGAGATACGCAGTATTTT
CDR3aa: CASSPTGRDTQYF
abundance: many
v_gene: TRBV3-1
j_gene: TRBJ2-3
d_gene: .

CDR3nt: TGTGCCAGCAGTTACTACGGGGGCGCATCCTACAATGAGCAGTTCTTC
CDR3aa: CASSYYGGASYNEQFF
abundance: many
v_gene: TRBV6-5
j_gene: TRBJ2-1
d_gene: .

CDR3nt: TGTGCCAGCAGCCGCGGAGTCCGGGGGTCAGGAGCAACTAATGAAAAACTGTTTTTT
CDR3aa: CASSRGVRGSGATNEKLFF
abundance: many
v_gene: TRBV4-2
j_gene: TRBJ1-4
d_gene: .

CDR3nt: TGTGCCAGCAGCCCGACTAGCGGGGGGGTCTCAGATACGCAGTATTTT
CDR3aa: CASSPTSGGVSDTQYF
abundance: many
v_gene: TRBV27
j_gene: TRBJ2-3
d_gene: TRBD2

CDR3nt: TGTGCCAGCAGCTTAAGCGGGACTGACCTGTACTTC
CDR3aa: CASSLSGTDLYF
abundance: many
v_gene: TRBV7-9
j_gene: TRBJ2-7
d_gene: TRBD2

CDR3nt: TGTGCCAGCAGCGTAAGTCAAGGCGGGGGATCCCTCCACTTT
CDR3aa: CASSVSQGGGSLHF
abundance: many
v_gene: TRBV9
j_gene: TRBJ1-6
d_gene: .

CDR3nt: TGCGCCAGCAGCCAAGAAACTGCCGCCGAGACCCAGTACTTC
CDR3aa: CASSQETAAETQYF
abundance: many
v_gene: TRBV4-1
j_gene: TRBJ2-5
d_gene: .

CDR3nt: TGCAGCGTTGAGTCCGGGGGCGGGACTGAAGCTTTCTTT
CDR3aa: CSVESGGGTEAFF
abundance: many
v_gene: TRBV29-1
j_gene: TRBJ1-1
d_gene: .

CDR3nt: TGTGCCAGCAGCTTATGGGACGGATACAATGAGCAGTTCTTC
CDR3aa: CASSLWDGYNEQFF
abundance: many
v_gene: TRBV5-5
j_gene: TRBJ2-1
d_gene: .

CDR3nt: TGCGCCAGCAGCTTGGGGAACATCGGCTCCTACAATGAGCAGTTCTTC
CDR3aa: CASSLGNIGSYNEQFF
abundance: many
v_gene: TRBV5-1
j_gene: TRBJ2-1
d_gene: .

CDR3nt: TGCGCCAGCAGCGAGGGACTAGCGGATCAAGAGACCCAGTACTTC
CDR3aa: CASSEGLADQETQYF
abundance: many
v_gene: TRBV5-1
j_gene: TRBJ2-5
d_gene: TRBD2

CDR3nt: TGTGCCACCAGCTTAATAACGGGCTACACCTTC
CDR3aa: CATSLITGYTF
abundance: .
v_gene: TRBV7-6
j_gene: TRBJ1-2
d_gene: .

CDR3nt: TGTGCCAGTAGTATCCCGGCGGGAGTGAGTGAAAATTCACCCCTCCACTTT
CDR3aa: CASSIPAGVSENSPLHF
abundance: many
v_gene: TRBV19
j_gene: TRBJ1-6
d_gene: .

CDR3nt: TGTGCCACCAGTGACTCCTCGGCCTATTCCTACAATGAGCAGTTCTTC
CDR3aa: CATSDSSAYSYNEQFF
abundance: many
v_gene: TRBV24-1
j_gene: TRBJ2-1
d_gene: .

CDR3nt: TGTGCCAGTAGTACCTTGGATACGCAGTATTTT
CDR3aa: CASSTLDTQYF
abundance: many
v_gene: TRBV19
j_gene: TRBJ2-3
d_gene: .

CDR3nt: TGTGCCAGCCATTCGACCCCATACGAGCAGTACTTC
CDR3aa: CASHSTPYEQYF
abundance: many
v_gene: TRBV6-5
j_gene: TRBJ2-7
d_gene: .

CDR3nt: TGTGCCAGCTCACCCCGACTAGCGGGGGATACAAATGAGCAGTTCTTC
CDR3aa: CASSPRLAGDTNEQFF
abundance: .
v_gene: TRBV18
j_gene: TRBJ2-1
d_gene: TRBD2